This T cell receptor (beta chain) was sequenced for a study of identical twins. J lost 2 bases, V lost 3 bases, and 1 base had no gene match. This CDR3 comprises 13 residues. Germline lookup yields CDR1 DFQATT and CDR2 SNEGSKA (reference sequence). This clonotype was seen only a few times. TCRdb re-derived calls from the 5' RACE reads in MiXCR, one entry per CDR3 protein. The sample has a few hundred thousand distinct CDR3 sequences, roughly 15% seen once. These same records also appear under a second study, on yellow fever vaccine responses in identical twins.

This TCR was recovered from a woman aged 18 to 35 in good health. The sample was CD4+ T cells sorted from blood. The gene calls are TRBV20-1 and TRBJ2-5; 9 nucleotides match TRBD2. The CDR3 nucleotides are TGCAGTGCTAGGACTAGCGGACAAGAGACCCAGTACTTC. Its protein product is CSARTSGQETQYF.